Given below is one TCR beta chain in context. Antigen: not known. These data belong to a study of shared clonotypes between healthy human individuals. Between the trimmed V and J ends, which lost 2 bases and 6 bases, there was a span of 9 bases. This CDR3 is built from 12 residues. Per the germline V gene, CDR1 is SGHTS and CDR2 is YDEGEE. Assay used: immunoSEQ multiplex PCR; TCRdb lists only in-frame clones, some missing. The table includes a few million clones, 85% to 95% detected once. Overall study findings and caveats: Inspection by rarefaction showed sorted-subset sequencing to be incomplete despite large depth. Roughly 5% of naive CD4 clonotypes were common to a handful of donors. The generation probabilities recorded for non-shared clonotypes fell below those of clonotypes shared by all four donors.

Each sample came from a Caucasian adult donor living in Nashville, Tennessee. The sequencing input was naive CD4+ T cells from PBMCs. Sample subset: CD45RA+ positively selected. V usage is TRBV5-8 and J usage is TRBJ2-7; possibly TRBD1 for D (5 bases). The TCR originated in a man between 18 and 35 years old in good health. Some clones in this sample may be carry-over from other donors' samples. CDR3 sequence (DNA): TGTGCCAGCAGCTTCACAGGTTCCGAGCAGTACTTC. It is translated as CASSFTGSEQYF.